This entry lists 14 T cell receptor beta chains sequenced from one sample in a study of cytomegalovirus exposure and HLA in healthy donors. The PCR was carried out with 60 Vbeta primers and 13 Jbeta primers. Here immunoSEQ multiplex PCR was the method, and the copy in TCRdb shows in-frame clones only, minus some. The sample has 100,000 to 150,000 clones; 75% to 85% are singletons. Sequenced material: PBMCs. The receptors originated from a man aged 45-60 years in good health and CMV-seronegative.

The chain has TRBV27 and TRBJ2-5; TRBD2 matches 9 bases. CDR3 size: 19 residues. J lost 1 base, V lost 6 bases, and 18 bases had no gene match. Per germline, CDR1 MNHEY and CDR2 SMNVEV (reference sequence). In nucleotides, the CDR3 is TGTGCCAGCAGGAAGTTAGCTAGCGGGGATTGGAGGGTCCAAGAGACCCAGTACTTC. Translation: CASRKLASGDWRVQETQYF.

Here the CDR3 DNA reads TGTGCCAGCAGCTTAGTTTACAGGGGGTCATACAATGAGCAGTTCTTC. Translation: CASSLVYRGSYNEQFF. V and J are TRBV7-8 and TRBJ2-1, with TRBD1 matching over 8 bases. The germline CDR1 and CDR2 sequences are SGHVS and FQNEAQ. The CDR3 is 16 residues long. V lost 1 base to trimming and J lost 4 bases; unmatched junction nucleotides: 6.

The V call is TRBV5-4, the J call TRBJ2-3, with 8 bases fitting TRBD2. After removal of 4 bases from V and 2 bases from J, the junction contained 9 bases not matched to a gene. Germline V gene lookup returns CDR1 SGHNT and CDR2 YYREEE (reference sequence). The CDR3 consists of 16 residues. CDR3 sequence (DNA): TGTGCCAGCAGCCAAGCGGGGGACACGAACACAGATACGCAGTATTTT. Encoded protein: CASSQAGDTNTDTQYF.

This clone showed up just once. CDR3 nucleotide sequence: TGTGCCAGCTCACCAATAGGGACTTCCTCCCATGAAAAACTGTTTTTT. Its translation: CASSPIGTSSHEKLFF. This chain joins TRBV18 and TRBJ1-4; D possibly corresponds to TRBD1 (5 bases). Germline assignment: CDR1 KGHSH and CDR2 LQKENI. Trimming took 2 bases from V and 6 from J, leaving 16 bases between them. This CDR3 has 16 residues.

The rearrangement joins TRBV2 to TRBJ1-3; D remains ambiguous. CDR1 is SNHLY and CDR2 is FYNNEI in the germline V gene. This CDR3 contains 13 residues. With 7 bases removed from V and 3 bases from J, the gap between germline ends came to 10 bases. The CDR3 here is CASTRGNGNTIYF. The CDR3 nucleotides are TGTGCCAGCACTAGAGGGAATGGAAACACCATATATTTT.

The V call is TRBV5-1, the J call TRBJ2-3, with a weak D call TRBD2 (5 bases). Deletions cut 2 bases from V and 0 bases from J, with 10 bases between. CDR3 size: 15 residues. CDR1 and CDR2 from the germline V gene are SGHRS and YFSETQ. The CDR3 bases are TGCGCCAGCAGCTTCGCGAGGGCTAGCACAGATACGCAGTATTTT. It codes for CASSFARASTDTQYF.

V usage is TRBV28 and J usage is TRBJ2-7; D may be TRBD2 (7 bases). Germline loops: CDR1 MDHEN, CDR2 SYDVKM. Deletions cut 2 bases from V and 5 bases from J, with 10 bases between. The CDR3 contains 13 residues. CDR3 sequence: CASSLGGGHEQYV. The CDR3 nucleotides are TGTGCCAGCAGTTTAGGCGGGGGCCACGAGCAGTACGTC.

This chain connects TRBV4-2 to TRBJ2-1, with TRBD1 as a possible D gene (6 bases). This CDR3 comprises 14 residues. V lost 4 bases and J 9 bases, leaving 16 bases between the germline ends. From germline, CDR1 is LGHNA and CDR2 YNFKEQ. The CDR3 sequence is CASSLNRVESEQFF. CDR3 DNA sequence: TGTGCCAGCAGCCTAAACAGGGTTGAAAGTGAGCAGTTCTTC.

This chain connects TRBV6-1 to TRBJ1-4; 7 nucleotides agree with TRBD1. Trimming took 1 base from V and 10 from J; bases not matched to a gene: 6. The germline gives CDR1 MNHNS, CDR2 SASEGT. This CDR3 is 14 amino acids long. The CDR3 nucleotides are TGTGCCAGCAGTGAAGTAAGACAGGGTGGAAAACTGTTTTTT. It translates to CASSEVRQGGKLFF.

V usage is TRBV11-1 and J usage is TRBJ2-2; 7 bases line up with TRBD1. This CDR3 is built from 15 residues. In germline, CDR1 is SGHAT, CDR2 FQDESV (reference sequence). V gave up 4 bases and J gave up 1 base; unmatched junction bases: 3. The CDR3 DNA sequence: TGTGCCAGCAGCTGGGGGACAGTGAACACCGGGGAGCTGTTTTTT. This sequence encodes CASSWGTVNTGELFF.

The chain employs TRBV7-2 and TRBJ2-3; 14 positions match TRBD2. V shed 5 bases, J shed 8 bases, and the junction held 3 bases outside the gene matches. The germline V gene encodes CDR1 SGHTA and CDR2 FQGNSA. The CDR3 totals 14 residues. Written as DNA, the CDR3 is TGTGCCAGCAGCATTGGACTAGCGGGGGGTACGCAGTATTTT. Its translation: CASSIGLAGGTQYF.

The genes are TRBV12-5 and TRBJ2-3, with D hard to call. V was clipped by 6 bases and J by 5 bases, with 9 bases between them. The germline gives CDR1 LGHNT, CDR2 FRNRAP. The CDR3 is 12 residues long. CDR3 amino acids: CASGLVGDTQYF. In DNA, the CDR3 is TGTGCTAGTGGCCTGGTCGGAGATACGCAGTATTTT.

As concerns this clone: The sample contains more than one DNA sequence encoding this CDR3. V and J are TRBV9 and TRBJ1-2; 7 nucleotides match TRBD1. The CDR3 covers 14 residues. With V trimmed by 0 bases and J by 4 bases, 3 bases remained unmatched. CDR1 SGDLS and CDR2 YYNGEE come from the germline V gene. DNA for the CDR3: TGTGCCAGCAGCGTAGCTAGACAGGGCTATGGCTACACCTTC. This codes for CASSVARQGYGYTF.

This clone has a single count. The chain employs TRBV7-9 and TRBJ1-1; D is undetermined. CDR1 is SEHNR, CDR2 FQNEAQ, per germline (reference sequence). The CDR3 has 13 amino acids. Trimming removed 5 bases from V and 5 bases from J, with 12 bases in between. In nucleotides, the CDR3 is TGTGCCAGCAGCGCGGAAGTCGAGACTGAAGCTTTCTTT. Encoded protein: CASSAEVETEAFF.